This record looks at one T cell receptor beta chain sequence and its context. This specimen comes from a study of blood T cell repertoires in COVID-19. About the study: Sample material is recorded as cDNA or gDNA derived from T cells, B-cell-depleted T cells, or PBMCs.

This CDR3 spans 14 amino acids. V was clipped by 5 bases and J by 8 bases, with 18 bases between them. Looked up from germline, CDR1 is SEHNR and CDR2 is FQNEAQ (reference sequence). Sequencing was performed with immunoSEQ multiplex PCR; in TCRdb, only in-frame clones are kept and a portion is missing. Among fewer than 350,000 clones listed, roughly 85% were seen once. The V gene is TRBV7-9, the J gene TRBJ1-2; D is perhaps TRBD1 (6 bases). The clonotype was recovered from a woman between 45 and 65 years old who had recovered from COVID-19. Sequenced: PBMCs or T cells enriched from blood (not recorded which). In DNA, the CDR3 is TGTGCCAGCAGCCCTCCGGGGGGGGCGCGGGGCTACACCTTC. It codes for CASSPPGGARGYTF.